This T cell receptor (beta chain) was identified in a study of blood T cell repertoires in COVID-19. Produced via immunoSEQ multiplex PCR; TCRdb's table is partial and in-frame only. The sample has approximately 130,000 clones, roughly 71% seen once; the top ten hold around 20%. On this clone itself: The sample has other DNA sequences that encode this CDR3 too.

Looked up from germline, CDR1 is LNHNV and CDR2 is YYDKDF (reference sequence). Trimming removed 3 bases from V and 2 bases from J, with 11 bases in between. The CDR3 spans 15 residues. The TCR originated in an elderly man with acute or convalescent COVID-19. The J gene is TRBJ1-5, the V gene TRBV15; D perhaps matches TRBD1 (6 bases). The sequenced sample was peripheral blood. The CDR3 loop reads CATSRDPGGNQPQHF. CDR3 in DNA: TGTGCCACCAGCAGGGACCCAGGGGGCAATCAGCCCCAGCATTTT.